These 14 T cell receptor beta chains were all obtained from the same sample, sequenced in a study of blood T cell repertoires in COVID-19. TCRdb's table, derived via immunoSEQ multiplex PCR, lists solely in-frame clones and lacks some. The sample has 250,000 to 300,000 clones, nearly 90% seen once. The specimen was peripheral blood. All receptors come from a woman in her 30s with acute or convalescent COVID-19.

V gene TRBV6-5 combines with J gene TRBJ1-6, with D uncertain. There are 15 residues in the CDR3. Trimming stripped 7 bases from V and 5 bases from J, with 15 bases between. The germline V gene has CDR1 MNHEY and CDR2 SVGAGI. CDR3 region: CASIPLARNNSPLHF. The CDR3 DNA reads TGTGCCAGCATTCCACTAGCACGTAATAATTCACCCCTCCACTTT.

This clone was observed a single time. DNA for the CDR3: TGTGCCAGCAGTTCCCTGGTGACTAGAGCCGGGGAGCTGTTTTTT. Protein sequence: CASSSLVTRAGELFF. The chain carries TRBV6-5 and TRBJ2-2, with D possibly being TRBD2 (6 bases). The germline V and J ends were trimmed by 4 bases and 6 bases, with 15 bases remaining between them. Germline CDR1 is MNHEY and CDR2 is SVGAGI. The CDR3 extends over 15 amino acids.

This chain connects TRBV7-2 to TRBJ2-7; 12 bases are shared with TRBD2. Trimming at V came to 7 bases and at J to 4 bases, leaving 2 bases not matched to a gene. CDR1 SGHTA and CDR2 FQGNSA come from the germline V gene. This CDR3 spans 13 amino acids. Here the CDR3 reads CASTLAGGYEQYF. Written as DNA, the CDR3 is TGTGCCAGCACGCTAGCGGGGGGGTACGAGCAGTACTTC.

This clone was counted a few times. V and J are TRBV11-2 and TRBJ1-3, with 10 bases matching TRBD1. CDR1 and CDR2 from the germline V gene are SGHAT and FQNNGV. J was trimmed by 7 bases and V by 4 bases; bases with no gene match: 7. This CDR3 is built from 15 residues. The CDR3 reads CASSWTPGQGNTIYF. In DNA, the CDR3 is TGTGCCAGCAGCTGGACCCCGGGACAGGGGAACACCATATATTTT.

The J gene is TRBJ2-7, the V gene TRBV5-8; 8 bases align to TRBD1. From germline, CDR1 is SGHTS and CDR2 YDEGEE. CDR3 length: 13 residues. Losses at the gene ends were 5 bases for V and 4 bases for J; bases not matched to a gene: 5. The CDR3 coding sequence is TGTGCCAGCAGTCGGCGGGACAGGTACGAGCAGTACTTC. It specifies CASSRRDRYEQYF.

The chain links TRBV7-2 to TRBJ1-2, with 11 bases aligning to TRBD1. V lost 6 bases and J lost 3; bases outside the gene matches: 6. The germline V gene has CDR1 SGHTA and CDR2 FQGNSA. The CDR3 runs to 15 residues. The CDR3 is CASRRDRGFDYGYTF. The CDR3 region has the DNA TGTGCCAGCAGGAGGGACAGGGGGTTTGACTATGGCTACACCTTC.

Of note for this clone: Other nucleotide sequences from this sample produce the same CDR3. The chain has TRBV4-1 and TRBJ2-7; TRBD2 matches 7 bases. Losses at the gene ends were 4 bases for V and 2 bases for J; bases not matched to a gene: 2. The V gene's germline CDR1 is MGHRA and CDR2 YSYEKL. This CDR3 is built from 13 residues. The CDR3 region has the DNA TGCGCCAGCAGCCTAGCGGGCGCCTACGAGCAGTACTTC. It is translated as CASSLAGAYEQYF.

This clone has a count of ten or more. This chain uses TRBV5-8 with TRBJ2-4, with a weak D call TRBD2 (5 bases). CDR1 is SGHTS, CDR2 YDEGEE, per germline. This CDR3 is built from 13 residues. The V and J ends lost 5 bases and 6 bases respectively, with 12 bases between them. The CDR3 loop reads CASRLNGVNIQYF. CDR3 bases: TGTGCCAGCAGATTGAACGGGGTAAACATTCAGTACTTC.

The genes are TRBV5-1 and TRBJ2-7, with 11 bases aligning to TRBD2. V was clipped by 4 bases and J by 3 bases; unmatched bases: 6. Germline V gene data show CDR1 as SGHRS and CDR2 as YFSETQ. This CDR3 has 15 amino acids. The CDR3 DNA follows: TGCGCCAGCAGCCCGGGACTAGCGGCCAACTACGAGCAGTACTTC. It is translated as CASSPGLAANYEQYF.

This rearrangement joins TRBV7-9 to TRBJ2-2, with 8 bases that match TRBD1. CDR3 length: 16 residues. V gave up 5 bases and J gave up 7 bases; unmatched junction bases: 12. From germline, CDR1 is SEHNR and CDR2 FQNEAQ (reference sequence). Written as DNA, the CDR3 is TGTGCCAGCAGCCCCTCCGGGACAGGACTCGTCGGGGAGCTGTTTTTT. Translation gives CASSPSGTGLVGELFF.

This clone appeared once. The chain joins TRBV27 to TRBJ1-2; D might be TRBD1 (5 bases). The CDR3 sequence is 13 residues long. CDR1 is MNHEY and CDR2 is SMNVEV in the germline V gene (reference sequence). The ends were cut back, 2 bases at V and 7 bases at J, with 11 bases in the middle. CDR3 nucleotides: TGTGCCAGCAGTTTAAGGGGTAGGCGTGGCTACACCTTC. Encoded protein: CASSLRGRRGYTF.

The chain has TRBV7-2 and TRBJ2-7; 11 positions agree with TRBD1. Trimming cost V 4 bases and J 7 bases; bases outside gene matches: 12. CDR3 length equals 16 residues. The germline gives CDR1 SGHTA, CDR2 FQGNSA. The CDR3 DNA is TGTGCCAGCAGCTCCTGGGGGACAGGGGGACAGCTTGAGCAGTACTTC. Translated: CASSSWGTGGQLEQYF.

This clone appeared a single time. The chain recombines TRBV13 with TRBJ2-3; D gene ambiguous. The CDR3 is 14 residues long. V was pared by 0 bases and J by 6 bases, with 10 bases between. Germline V gene lookup returns CDR1 PRHDT and CDR2 FYEKMQ (reference sequence). CDR3 residues: CASSLGSGLDTQYF. The DNA for the CDR3 is TGTGCCAGCAGCTTAGGATCTGGGCTGGATACGCAGTATTTT. The variable domain in full, completed from reference TRBV13 and TRBJ2-3, reads AAGVIQSPRHLIKEKRETATLKCYPIPRHDTVYWYQQGPGQDPQFLISFYEKMQSDKGSIPDRFSAQQFSDYHSELNMSSLELGDSALYFCASSLGSGLDTQYFGPGTRLTVL.

In this sample, this clone turned up a few times. The rearrangement uses TRBV9 and TRBJ1-1; 8 bases agree with TRBD1. The CDR3 is made up of 16 amino acids. Germline CDR1 is SGDLS and CDR2 is YYNGEE. J was trimmed by 0 bases and V by 0 bases; bases with no gene match: 4. This CDR3 is CASSVATGGMNTEAFF. The DNA of the CDR3 is TGTGCCAGCAGCGTAGCTACAGGGGGTATGAACACTGAAGCTTTCTTT.